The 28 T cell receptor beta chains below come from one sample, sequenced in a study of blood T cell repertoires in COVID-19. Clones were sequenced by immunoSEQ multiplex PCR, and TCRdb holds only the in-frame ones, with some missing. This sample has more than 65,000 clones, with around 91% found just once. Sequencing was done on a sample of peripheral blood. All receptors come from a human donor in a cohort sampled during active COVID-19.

CDR3 region: CASRTGAYEQYF. DNA for the CDR3: TGTGCCAGCAGGACAGGGGCCTACGAGCAGTACTTC. The chain has TRBV27 and TRBJ2-7; 8 bases agree with TRBD1. Germline CDR1 and CDR2: MNHEY and SMNVEV (reference sequence). This CDR3 contains 12 residues. J gave up 2 bases and V 6 bases, and 0 bases lay outside the gene matches.

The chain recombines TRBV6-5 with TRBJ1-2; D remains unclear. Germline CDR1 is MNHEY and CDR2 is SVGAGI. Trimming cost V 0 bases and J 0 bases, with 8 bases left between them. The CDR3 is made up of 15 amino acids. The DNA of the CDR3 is TGTGCCAGCAGTTACTCGATAGGAGCTAACTATGGCTACACCTTC. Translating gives CASSYSIGANYGYTF.

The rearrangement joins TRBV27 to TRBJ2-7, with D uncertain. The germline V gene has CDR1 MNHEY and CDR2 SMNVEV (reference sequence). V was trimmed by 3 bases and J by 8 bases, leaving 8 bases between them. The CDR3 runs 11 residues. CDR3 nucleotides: TGTGCCAGCAGTTTCCCCCTCCAGCAGTACTTC. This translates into CASSFPLQQYF.

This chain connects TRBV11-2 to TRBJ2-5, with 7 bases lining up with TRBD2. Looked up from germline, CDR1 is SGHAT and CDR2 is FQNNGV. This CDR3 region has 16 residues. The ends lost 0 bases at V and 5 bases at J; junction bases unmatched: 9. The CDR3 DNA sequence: TGTGCCAGCAGCTTAGACGTGGCAGGGAGGGAGGAGACCCAGTACTTC. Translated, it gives CASSLDVAGREETQYF.

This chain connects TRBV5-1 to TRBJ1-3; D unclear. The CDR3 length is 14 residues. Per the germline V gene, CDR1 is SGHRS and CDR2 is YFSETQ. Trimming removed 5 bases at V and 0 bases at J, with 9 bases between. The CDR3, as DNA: TGCGCCAGCAGTCCCGAGGACTCTGGAAACACCATATATTTT. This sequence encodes CASSPEDSGNTIYF.

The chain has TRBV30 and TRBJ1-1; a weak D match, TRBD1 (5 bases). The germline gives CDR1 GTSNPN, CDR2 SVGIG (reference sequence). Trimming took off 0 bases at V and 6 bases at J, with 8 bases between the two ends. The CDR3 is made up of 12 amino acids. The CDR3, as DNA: TGTGCCTGGAGTGTCGGGGGGGCTGAAGCTTTCTTT. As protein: CAWSVGGAEAFF.

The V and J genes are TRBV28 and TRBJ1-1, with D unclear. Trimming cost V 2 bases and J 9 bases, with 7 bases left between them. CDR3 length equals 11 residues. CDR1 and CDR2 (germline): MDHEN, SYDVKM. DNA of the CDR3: TGTGCCAGCAGTTTAAGCGTCAAAGCTTTCTTT. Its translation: CASSLSVKAFF.

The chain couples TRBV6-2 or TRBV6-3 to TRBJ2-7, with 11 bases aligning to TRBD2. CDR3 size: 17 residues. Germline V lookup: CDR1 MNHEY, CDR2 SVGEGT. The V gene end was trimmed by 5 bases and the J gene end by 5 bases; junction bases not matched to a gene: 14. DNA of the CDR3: TGTGCCAGCAGTCAGCGGGTAGCGGGGGGGCCTGTAGACGAGCAGTACTTC. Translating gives CASSQRVAGGPVDEQYF.

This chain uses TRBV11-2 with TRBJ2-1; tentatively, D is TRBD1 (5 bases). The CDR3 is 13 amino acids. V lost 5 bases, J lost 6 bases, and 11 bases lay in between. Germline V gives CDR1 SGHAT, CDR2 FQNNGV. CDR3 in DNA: TGTGCCAGCAGCCCTAGAAGGGGCAATGAGCAGTTCTTC. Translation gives CASSPRRGNEQFF.

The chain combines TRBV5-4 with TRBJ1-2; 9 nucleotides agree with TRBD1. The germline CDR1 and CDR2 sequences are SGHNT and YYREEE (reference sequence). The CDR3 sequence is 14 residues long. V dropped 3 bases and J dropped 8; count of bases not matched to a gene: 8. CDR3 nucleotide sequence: TGTGCCAGCAGCTCGGGGACAGGGCATAGGGGCTACACCTTC. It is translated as CASSSGTGHRGYTF.

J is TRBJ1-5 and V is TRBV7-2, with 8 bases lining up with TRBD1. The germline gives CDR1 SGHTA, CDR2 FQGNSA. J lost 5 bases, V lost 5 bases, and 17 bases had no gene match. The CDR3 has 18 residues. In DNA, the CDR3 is TGTGCCAGCAGCCCAAGTTTCCAGGGGGCGGGATCTTATCAGCCCCAGCATTTT. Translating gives CASSPSFQGAGSYQPQHF.

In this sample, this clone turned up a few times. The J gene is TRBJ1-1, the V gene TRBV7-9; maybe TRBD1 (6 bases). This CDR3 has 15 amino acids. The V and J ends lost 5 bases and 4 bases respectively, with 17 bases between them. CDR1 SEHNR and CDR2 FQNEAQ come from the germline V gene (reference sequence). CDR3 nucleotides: TGTGCCAGCAGCCCAAAGGGGCAGGGGTTCACTGAAGCTTTCTTT. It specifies CASSPKGQGFTEAFF.

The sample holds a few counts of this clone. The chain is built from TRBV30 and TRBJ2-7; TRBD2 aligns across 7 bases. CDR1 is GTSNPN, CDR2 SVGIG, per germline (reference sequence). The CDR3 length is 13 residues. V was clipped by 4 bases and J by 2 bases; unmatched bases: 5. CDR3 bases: TGTGCCTGGACAGCGGGGACCGCCTACGAGCAGTACTTC. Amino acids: CAWTAGTAYEQYF. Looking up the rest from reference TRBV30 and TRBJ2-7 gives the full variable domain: SQTIHQWPATLVQPVGSPLSLECTVEGTSNPNLYWYRQAAGRGLQLLFYSVGIGQISSEVPQNLSASRPQDRQFILSSKKLLLSDSGFYLCAWTAGTAYEQYFGPGTRLTVT.

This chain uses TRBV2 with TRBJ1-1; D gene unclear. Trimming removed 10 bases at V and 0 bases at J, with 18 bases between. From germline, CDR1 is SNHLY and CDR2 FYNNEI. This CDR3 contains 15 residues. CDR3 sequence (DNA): TGTGCCATCCCTGAGGCCGAGGGTGTGAACACTGAAGCTTTCTTT. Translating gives CAIPEAEGVNTEAFF.

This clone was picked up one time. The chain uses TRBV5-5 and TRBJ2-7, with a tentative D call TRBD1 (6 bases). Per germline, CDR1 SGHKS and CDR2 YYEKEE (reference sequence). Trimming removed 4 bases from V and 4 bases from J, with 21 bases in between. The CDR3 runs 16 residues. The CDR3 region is CASSRPGGSVSYEQYF. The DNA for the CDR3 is TGTGCCAGCAGCCGACCTGGGGGCAGCGTCTCTTACGAGCAGTACTTC.

The CDR3 coding sequence is TGCGCCAGCAGCGTGACAGGCCAGAGCACTGAAGCTTTCTTT. This gives the protein CASSVTGQSTEAFF. This chain joins TRBV5-1 and TRBJ1-1; maybe TRBD1 (6 bases). Germline V gene data show CDR1 as SGHRS and CDR2 as YFSETQ. Trimming removed 4 bases from V and 4 bases from J, with 14 bases in between. The length of the CDR3 is 14 residues.

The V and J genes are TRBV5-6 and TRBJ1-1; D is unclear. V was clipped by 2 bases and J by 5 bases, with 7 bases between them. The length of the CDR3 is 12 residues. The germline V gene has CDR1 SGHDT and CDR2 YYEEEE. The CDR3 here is CASSLGLTEAFF. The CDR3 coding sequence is TGTGCCAGCAGCTTAGGACTAACTGAAGCTTTCTTT.

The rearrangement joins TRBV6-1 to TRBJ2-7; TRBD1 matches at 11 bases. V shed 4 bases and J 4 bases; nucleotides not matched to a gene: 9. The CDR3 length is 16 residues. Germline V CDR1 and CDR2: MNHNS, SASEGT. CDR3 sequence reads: CASSGAGTGGWYEQYF. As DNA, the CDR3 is TGTGCCAGCAGTGGGGCCGGGACAGGGGGTTGGTACGAGCAGTACTTC.

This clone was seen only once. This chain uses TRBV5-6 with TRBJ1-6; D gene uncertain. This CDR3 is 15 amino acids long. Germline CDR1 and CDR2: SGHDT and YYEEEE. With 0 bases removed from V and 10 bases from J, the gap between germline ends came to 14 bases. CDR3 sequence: CASSLVHALTSPLHF. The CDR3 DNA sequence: TGTGCCAGCAGCTTGGTTCATGCCCTTACATCACCCCTCCACTTT.

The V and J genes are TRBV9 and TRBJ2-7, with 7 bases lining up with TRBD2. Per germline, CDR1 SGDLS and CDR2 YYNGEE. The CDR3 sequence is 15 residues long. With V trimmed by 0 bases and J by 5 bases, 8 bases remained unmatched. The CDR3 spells CASSVGSGGSHEQYF. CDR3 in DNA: TGTGCCAGCAGCGTAGGGTCCGGGGGGTCCCACGAGCAGTACTTC.

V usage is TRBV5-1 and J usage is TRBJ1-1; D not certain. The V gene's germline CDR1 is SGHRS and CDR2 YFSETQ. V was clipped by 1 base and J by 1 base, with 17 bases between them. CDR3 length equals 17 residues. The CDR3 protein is CASSLTALALGNTEAFF. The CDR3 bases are TGCGCCAGCAGCTTGACGGCTCTAGCGTTAGGGAACACTGAAGCTTTCTTT.

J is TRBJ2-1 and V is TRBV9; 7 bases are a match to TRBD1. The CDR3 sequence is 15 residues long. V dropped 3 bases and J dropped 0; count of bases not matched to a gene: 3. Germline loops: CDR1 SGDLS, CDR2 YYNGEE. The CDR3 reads CASSASGGSYNEQFF. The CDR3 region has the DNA TGTGCCAGCAGCGCATCAGGGGGCTCCTACAATGAGCAGTTCTTC.

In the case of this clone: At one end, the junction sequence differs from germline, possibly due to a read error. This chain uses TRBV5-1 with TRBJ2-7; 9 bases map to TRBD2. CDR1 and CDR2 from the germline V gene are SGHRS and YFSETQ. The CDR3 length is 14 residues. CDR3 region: CARREGGGAGEQYF. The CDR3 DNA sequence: TGCGCCCGCAGGGAAGGCGGGGGGGCCGGCGAGCAGTACTTC.

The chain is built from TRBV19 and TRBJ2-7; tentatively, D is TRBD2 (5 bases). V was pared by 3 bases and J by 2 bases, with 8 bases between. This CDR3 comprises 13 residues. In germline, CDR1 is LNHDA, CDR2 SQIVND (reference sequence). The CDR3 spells CASSIGVTYEQYF. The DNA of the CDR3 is TGTGCCAGTAGTATCGGGGTAACCTACGAGCAGTACTTC.

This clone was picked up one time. For the CDR3, the DNA is TGTGCTAGTGGTTTGGCTGGTAGGGGCCCCACTACGACAGGGAAAGAGTCCTACGAGCAGTACTTC. Its translation is CASGLAGRGPTTTGKESYEQYF. This chain joins TRBV12-5 and TRBJ2-7; TRBD1 matches 7 bases. The CDR3 has 22 residues. Germline V gene lookup returns CDR1 LGHNT and CDR2 FRNRAP. The trim removed 1 base at V and 1 base at J, leaving 25 bases unmatched.

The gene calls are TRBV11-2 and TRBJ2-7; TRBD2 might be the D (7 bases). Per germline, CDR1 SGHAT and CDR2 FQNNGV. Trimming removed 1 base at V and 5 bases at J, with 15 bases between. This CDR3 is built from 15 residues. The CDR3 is CASSLGRGPLDEQYF. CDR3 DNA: TGTGCCAGCAGCTTAGGGCGGGGGCCCCTCGACGAGCAGTACTTC.

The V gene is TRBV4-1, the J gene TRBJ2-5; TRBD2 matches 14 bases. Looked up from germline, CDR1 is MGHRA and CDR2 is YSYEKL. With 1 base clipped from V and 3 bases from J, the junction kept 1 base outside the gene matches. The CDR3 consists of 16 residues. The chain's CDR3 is CASSQVTSGGEETQYF. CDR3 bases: TGCGCCAGCAGCCAAGTGACTAGCGGGGGGGAAGAGACCCAGTACTTC.

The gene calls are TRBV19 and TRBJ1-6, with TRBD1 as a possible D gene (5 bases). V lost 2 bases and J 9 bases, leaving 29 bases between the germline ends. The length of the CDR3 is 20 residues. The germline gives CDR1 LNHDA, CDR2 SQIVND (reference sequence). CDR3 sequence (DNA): TGTGCCAGTAGTATACTCCCGACAGTAAACCTCGCTCAGTTTCGTTCACCCCTCCACTTT. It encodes CASSILPTVNLAQFRSPLHF.